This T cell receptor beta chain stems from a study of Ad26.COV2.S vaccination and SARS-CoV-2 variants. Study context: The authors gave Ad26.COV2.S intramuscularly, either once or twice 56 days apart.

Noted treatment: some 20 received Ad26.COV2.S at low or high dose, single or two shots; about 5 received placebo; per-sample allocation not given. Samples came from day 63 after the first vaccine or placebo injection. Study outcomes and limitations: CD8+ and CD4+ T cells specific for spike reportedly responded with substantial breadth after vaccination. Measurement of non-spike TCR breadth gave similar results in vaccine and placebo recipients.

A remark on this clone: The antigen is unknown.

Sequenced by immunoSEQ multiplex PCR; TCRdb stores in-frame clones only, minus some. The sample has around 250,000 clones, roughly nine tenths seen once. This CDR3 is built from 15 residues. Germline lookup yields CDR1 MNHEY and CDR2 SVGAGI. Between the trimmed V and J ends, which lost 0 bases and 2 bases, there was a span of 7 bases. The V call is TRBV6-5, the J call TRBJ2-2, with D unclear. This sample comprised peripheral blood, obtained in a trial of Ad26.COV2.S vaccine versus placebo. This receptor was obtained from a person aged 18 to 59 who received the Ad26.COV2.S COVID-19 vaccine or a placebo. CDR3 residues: CASSYSRSNTGELFF. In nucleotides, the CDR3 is TGTGCCAGCAGTTACTCGAGGTCCAACACCGGGGAGCTGTTTTTT.